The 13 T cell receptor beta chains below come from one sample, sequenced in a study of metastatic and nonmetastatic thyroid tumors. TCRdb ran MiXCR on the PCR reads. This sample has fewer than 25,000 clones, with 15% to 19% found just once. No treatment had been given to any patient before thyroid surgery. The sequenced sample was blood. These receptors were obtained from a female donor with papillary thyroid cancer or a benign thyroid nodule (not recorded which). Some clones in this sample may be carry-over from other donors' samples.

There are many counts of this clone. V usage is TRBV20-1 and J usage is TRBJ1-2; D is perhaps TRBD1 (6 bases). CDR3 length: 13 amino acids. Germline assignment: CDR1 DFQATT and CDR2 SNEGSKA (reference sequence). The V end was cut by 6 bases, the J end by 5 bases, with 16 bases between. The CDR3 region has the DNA TGCAGTGCGGCCAGGGGTCCCAGTTATGGCTACACCTTC. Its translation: CSAARGPSYGYTF.

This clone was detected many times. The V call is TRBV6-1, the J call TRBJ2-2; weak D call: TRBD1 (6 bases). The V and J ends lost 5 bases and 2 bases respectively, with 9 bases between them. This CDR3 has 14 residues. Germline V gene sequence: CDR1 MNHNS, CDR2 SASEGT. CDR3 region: CASSLGANTGELFF. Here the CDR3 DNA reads TGTGCCAGCAGTTTGGGGGCCAACACCGGGGAGCTGTTTTTT.

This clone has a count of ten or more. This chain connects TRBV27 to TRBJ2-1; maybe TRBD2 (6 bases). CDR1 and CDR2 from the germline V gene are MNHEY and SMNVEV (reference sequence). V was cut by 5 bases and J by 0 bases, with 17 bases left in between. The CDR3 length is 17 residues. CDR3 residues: CASSVGAGPASYNEQFF. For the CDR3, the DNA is TGTGCCAGCAGTGTAGGGGCGGGGCCGGCCTCCTACAATGAGCAGTTCTTC.

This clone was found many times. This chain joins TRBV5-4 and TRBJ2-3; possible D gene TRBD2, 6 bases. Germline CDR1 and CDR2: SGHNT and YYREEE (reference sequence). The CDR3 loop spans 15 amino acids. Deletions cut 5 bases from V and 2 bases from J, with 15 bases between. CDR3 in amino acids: CASSPSGRPTDTQYF. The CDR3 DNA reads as TGTGCCAGCAGTCCCAGTGGGAGGCCCACAGATACGCAGTATTTT.

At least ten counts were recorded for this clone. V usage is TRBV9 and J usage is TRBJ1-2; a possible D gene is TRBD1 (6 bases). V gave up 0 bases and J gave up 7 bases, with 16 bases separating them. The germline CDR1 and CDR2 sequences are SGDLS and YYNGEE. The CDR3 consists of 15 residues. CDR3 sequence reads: CASSVEARGERGYTF. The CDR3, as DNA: TGTGCCAGCAGCGTAGAGGCCAGGGGAGAACGTGGCTACACCTTC.

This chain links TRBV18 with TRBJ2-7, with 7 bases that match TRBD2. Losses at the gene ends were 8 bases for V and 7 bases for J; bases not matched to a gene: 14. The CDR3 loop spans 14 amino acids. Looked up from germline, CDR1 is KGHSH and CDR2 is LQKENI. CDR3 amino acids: CASTLAAHRGEQYF. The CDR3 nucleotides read TGTGCCAGCACGCTAGCGGCACACCGGGGGGAGCAGTACTTC.

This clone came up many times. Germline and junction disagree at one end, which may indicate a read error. The CDR3 region has the DNA TGTGCCAGCAGCTTAGTGGACAGGGCCTACGAGCAGTACTTC. Translation: CASSLVDRAYEQYF. The chain recombines TRBV12-3 or TRBV12-4 with TRBJ2-7, with 8 positions matching TRBD1. The CDR3 runs 14 residues.

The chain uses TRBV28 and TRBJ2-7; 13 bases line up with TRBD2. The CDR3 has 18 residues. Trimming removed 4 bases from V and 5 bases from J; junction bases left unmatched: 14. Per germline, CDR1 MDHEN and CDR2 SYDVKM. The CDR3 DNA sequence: TGTGCCAGCAGTTCCGACAAAATGTTACTAGCGGGAGGGGACGAGCAGTACTTC. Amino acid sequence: CASSSDKMLLAGGDEQYF. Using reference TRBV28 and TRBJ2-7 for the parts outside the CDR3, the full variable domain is DVKVTQSSRYLVKRTGEKVFLECVQDMDHENMFWYRQDPGLGLRLIYFSYDVKMKEKGDIPEGYSVSREKKERFSLILESASTNQTSMYLCASSSDKMLLAGGDEQYFGPGTRLTVT.

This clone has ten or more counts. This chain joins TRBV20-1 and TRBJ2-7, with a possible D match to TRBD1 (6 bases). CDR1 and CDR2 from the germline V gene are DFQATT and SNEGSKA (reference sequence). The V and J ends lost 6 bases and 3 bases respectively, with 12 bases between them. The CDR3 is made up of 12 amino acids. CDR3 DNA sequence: TGCAGTGCGAACACAGGGCTCTACGAGCAGTACTTC. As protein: CSANTGLYEQYF.

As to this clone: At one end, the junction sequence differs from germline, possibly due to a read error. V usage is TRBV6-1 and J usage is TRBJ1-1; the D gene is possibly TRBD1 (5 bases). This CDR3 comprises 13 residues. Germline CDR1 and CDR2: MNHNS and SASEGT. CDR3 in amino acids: CAGSRTPNTEASF. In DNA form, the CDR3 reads TGTGCCGGGAGTCGGACACCAAACACTGAAGCTTCCTTT.

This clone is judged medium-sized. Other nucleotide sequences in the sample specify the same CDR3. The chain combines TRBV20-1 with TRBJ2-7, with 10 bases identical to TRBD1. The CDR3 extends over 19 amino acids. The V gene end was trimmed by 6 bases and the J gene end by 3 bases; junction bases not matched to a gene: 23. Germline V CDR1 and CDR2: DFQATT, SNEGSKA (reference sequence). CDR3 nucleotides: TGCAGTGCCGACGGGGAGACAGGGGGCGGTAGCGAGGGAAACTACGAGCAGTACTTC. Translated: CSADGETGGGSEGNYEQYF.

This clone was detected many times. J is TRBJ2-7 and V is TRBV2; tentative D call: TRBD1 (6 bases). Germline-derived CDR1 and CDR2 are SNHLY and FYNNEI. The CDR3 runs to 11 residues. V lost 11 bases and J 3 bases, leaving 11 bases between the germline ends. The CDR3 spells CASDSFYEQYF. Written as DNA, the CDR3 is TGTGCCTCGGACAGCTTCTACGAGCAGTACTTC.

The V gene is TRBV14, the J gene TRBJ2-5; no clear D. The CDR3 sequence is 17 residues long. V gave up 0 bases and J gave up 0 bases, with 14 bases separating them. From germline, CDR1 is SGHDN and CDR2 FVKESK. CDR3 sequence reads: CASSQDLQVGYQETQYF. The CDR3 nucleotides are TGTGCCAGCAGCCAAGATCTTCAAGTCGGGTACCAAGAGACCCAGTACTTC.